This TCR beta chain was sequenced during a study of blood T cells in healthy people across ages. General study points: Naive T cell percentage showed a strong correlation with TCR beta diversity. Older age coincided with a roughly linear decline in TCR beta diversity per million T cells.

CDR1 is SGDLS, CDR2 YYNGEE, per germline. Trimming cost V 0 bases and J 0 bases, with 9 bases left between them. The CDR3 length is 15 residues. Details on this clonotype: Its antigen is as yet unknown.

Combining a sample-barcoded 5' primer with a J-beta primer mix, a second PCR ran for roughly 7 to 11 cycles. MiXCR, run by TCRdb on the 5' RACE reads, gives a single entry per CDR3 protein. This sample has about 730,000 distinct CDR3 sequences; approximately 39% occur once, and the top ten carry approximately 22%. Total RNA extracted from each sample amounted to at least 5.5 micrograms. The sequence derives from a woman in her fifties or sixties in good health. This sequence joins TRBV9 and TRBJ1-1; no reliable D call. Sample: blood. DNA for the CDR3: TGTGCCAGCAGCGTAGGAAGGAACTTGAACACTGAAGCTTTCTTT. Translation gives CASSVGRNLNTEAFF.